These 27 T cell receptor beta chains were sequenced from one sample in a study of identical twins. TCRdb redid the calling of the 5' RACE reads with MiXCR, one entry per CDR3 protein. In the table there are 150,000 or so distinct CDR3 sequences, approximately 4% of which are singletons. What was sequenced was memory T cells sorted from blood. All receptors come from a man between 18 and 29 years old in good health.

This clonotype was recorded at least ten times. DNA of the CDR3: TGTGCCAGCAGTTTAAGCGCAGGGAAAACCACTGAAGCTTTCTTT. Its protein product is CASSLSAGKTTEAFF. This sequence joins TRBV12-3 or TRBV12-4 and TRBJ1-1; TRBD1 might be the D (5 bases). V gave up 2 bases and J gave up 4 bases, with 14 bases separating them. The CDR3 extends over 15 amino acids.

Many counts were recorded for this clonotype. The chain is built from TRBV12-3 or TRBV12-4 and TRBJ2-1; 10 nucleotides agree with TRBD2. Trimming took 2 bases from V and 4 from J; bases not matched to a gene: 2. CDR3 length: 15 residues. The CDR3 DNA is TGTGCCAGCAGTTTAAGACTAGCGGGTTACAATGAGCAGTTCTTC. This translates into CASSLRLAGYNEQFF.

This clonotype was seen at least ten times. The rearrangement links TRBV9 to TRBJ2-5; D perhaps matches TRBD2 (6 bases). V gave up 2 bases and J gave up 3 bases, with 11 bases separating them. The CDR3 spans 14 residues. Per the germline V gene, CDR1 is SGDLS and CDR2 is YYNGEE. The CDR3 here is CASSVPGAKETQYF. Written as DNA, the CDR3 is TGTGCCAGCAGCGTTCCGGGAGCGAAAGAGACCCAGTACTTC.

This clonotype was counted ten times or more. This chain uses TRBV20-1 with TRBJ2-1; TRBD1 matches at 7 bases. V shed 3 bases and J 8 bases; nucleotides not matched to a gene: 7. The germline V gene encodes CDR1 DFQATT and CDR2 SNEGSKA (reference sequence). The CDR3 consists of 13 residues. The CDR3 bases are TGCAGTGCTAGCAGGACAGGCCAGGATGAGCAGTTCTTC. It specifies CSASRTGQDEQFF.

The chain has TRBV4-1 and TRBJ1-4, with D hard to call. CDR1 and CDR2 (germline): MGHRA, YSYEKL. V shed 5 bases and J shed 0 bases, with 13 bases lying between them. The CDR3 is 16 residues long. CDR3 nucleotide sequence: TGCGCCAGCAGCAAAAAGAGGTTATCAACTAATGAAAAACTGTTTTTT. It encodes CASSKKRLSTNEKLFF.

This clonotype was observed at least ten times. This sequence joins TRBV7-9 and TRBJ1-2; D unresolved. The CDR3 runs to 15 residues. The ends were cut back, 1 base at V and 4 bases at J, with 13 bases in the middle. Looked up from germline, CDR1 is SEHNR and CDR2 is FQNEAQ (reference sequence). The CDR3 reads CASSLGGSAGYGYTF. CDR3 nucleotide sequence: TGTGCCAGCAGCTTAGGAGGTTCAGCGGGCTATGGCTACACCTTC.

The sample holds many counts of this clonotype. The chain employs TRBV7-2 and TRBJ2-1, with TRBD2 identical over 8 bases. Germline assignment: CDR1 SGHTA and CDR2 FQGNSA. This CDR3 spans 14 amino acids. V dropped 10 bases and J dropped 4; count of bases not matched to a gene: 9. The CDR3, as DNA: TGTGCCACCCTCCCGGGACTAGGATACAATGAGCAGTTCTTC. It is translated as CATLPGLGYNEQFF.

There are many counts of this clonotype. The J gene is TRBJ2-1, the V gene TRBV12-3 or TRBV12-4; a possible D gene is TRBD1 (5 bases). Trimming cost V 3 bases and J 7 bases, with 10 bases left between them. This CDR3 is built from 13 residues. The CDR3 is CASSFGHRNEQFF. CDR3 nucleotide sequence: TGTGCCAGCAGTTTTGGACACAGGAATGAGCAGTTCTTC.

This clonotype was counted many times. CDR3 loop: CATSVADEQFF. CDR3 nucleotide sequence: TGTGCCACCAGTGTGGCAGATGAGCAGTTCTTC. The rearrangement uses TRBV24-1 and TRBJ2-1; the D is unclear. Between the trimmed V and J ends, which lost 5 bases and 8 bases, there was a span of 6 bases. CDR3 length: 11 residues. The germline V gene has CDR1 KGHDR and CDR2 SFDVKD.

This clonotype was seen repeatedly, ten times or more. This chain uses TRBV4-3 with TRBJ2-6; D gene ambiguous. CDR3 length: 15 residues. The V end lost 0 bases, the J end lost 0 bases, and 3 bases lay between the germline ends. Germline loops: CDR1 LGHNA, CDR2 YSLEER. CDR3 bases: TGCGCCAGCAGCCAAGAGAGCTCTGGGGCCAACGTCCTGACTTTC. It encodes CASSQESSGANVLTF.

Relative to its sample, this clonotype is medium-sized. The chain links TRBV10-2 to TRBJ1-2; tentative D call: TRBD1 (5 bases). The germline gives CDR1 WSHSY, CDR2 SAAADI. V lost 4 bases to trimming and J lost 2 bases, with 14 bases between them. The CDR3 has 15 amino acids. The CDR3 region has the DNA TGCGCCAGCAGTGGCATGGTCGGGACCAACTATGGCTACACCTTC. Protein: CASSGMVGTNYGYTF.

Many counts were recorded for this clonotype. This sequence joins TRBV20-1 and TRBJ2-3; TRBD2 matches at 8 bases. Germline-derived CDR1 and CDR2 are DFQATT and SNEGSKA (reference sequence). The CDR3 covers 16 residues. The ends lost 6 bases at V and 2 bases at J; junction bases unmatched: 13. Here the CDR3 DNA reads TGCAGTGCCCCCTCCGGGAGGGACCATTTCACAGATACGCAGTATTTT. Translating gives CSAPSGRDHFTDTQYF.

This clonotype was picked up many times. The rearrangement joins TRBV6-1 to TRBJ2-3; 11 bases map to TRBD2. The CDR3 totals 18 residues. Germline V gives CDR1 MNHNS, CDR2 SASEGT. The J segment lost 1 base and the V segment lost 5 bases, leaving 11 bases of the junction unmatched. The CDR3 nucleotides are TGTGCCAGCAGTCCCCGCACTAGCGGGAGTAGCGGCACAGATACGCAGTATTTT. It codes for CASSPRTSGSSGTDTQYF.

With regard to this clonotype: Possible read error: a much larger clone is one base away. The rearrangement uses TRBV24-1 and TRBJ2-2, with unresolved D. CDR1 KGHDR and CDR2 SFDVKD come from the germline V gene. The CDR3 covers 14 residues. The CDR3 loop is CAPSIPGATGELFF. CDR3 nucleotides: TGTGCCCCCAGTATTCCGGGCGCCACCGGGGAGCTGTTTTTT.

This clonotype was counted many times. This chain joins TRBV11-2 and TRBJ2-4; TRBD2 agrees at 13 bases. V lost 5 bases and J lost 1; bases outside the gene matches: 11. In germline, CDR1 is SGHAT, CDR2 FQNNGV. The CDR3 covers 19 residues. The DNA for the CDR3 is TGTGCCAGCAGCCGCACCGGGACTAGCGGGAACGGCGCCAAAAACATTCAGTACTTC. Its protein is CASSRTGTSGNGAKNIQYF.

This clonotype showed up many times. CDR3 sequence reads: CASSSTRREQYF. The CDR3 coding sequence is TGTGCCAGCAGCTCTACTAGGCGCGAGCAGTACTTC. The chain combines TRBV11-2 with TRBJ2-7; D might be TRBD2 (5 bases). Per the germline V gene, CDR1 is SGHAT and CDR2 is FQNNGV. The CDR3 totals 12 residues. The V gene lost 4 bases and the J gene lost 6 bases, with 10 bases spanning the gap.

There are many counts of this clonotype. The rearrangement joins TRBV5-6 to TRBJ1-1; D gene uncertain. The germline V and J ends were trimmed by 6 bases and 1 base, with 7 bases remaining between them. Germline V gene sequence: CDR1 SGHDT, CDR2 YYEEEE. The CDR3 contains 12 residues. The DNA of the CDR3 is TGTGCCAGCAAGTATGGGAACACTGAAGCTTTCTTT. Its translation is CASKYGNTEAFF. Together with reference TRBV5-6 and TRBJ1-1, the CDR3 gives the full variable domain: DAGVTQSPTHLIKTRGQQVTLRCSPKSGHDTVSWYQQALGQGPQFIFQYYEEEERQRGNFPDRFSGHQFPNYSSELNVNALLLGDSALYLCASKYGNTEAFFGQGTRLTVV.

This clonotype was detected ten times or more. The CDR3 nucleotides read TGTGCCAGCACCAGGGACGGACTAGCCTACGAGCAGTACTTC. The encoded protein is CASTRDGLAYEQYF. This sequence joins TRBV6-2 or TRBV6-3 and TRBJ2-7, with TRBD2 matching 7 bases. The CDR3 consists of 14 residues. CDR1 MNHEY and CDR2 SVGEGT come from the germline V gene. V shed 7 bases, J shed 2 bases, and the junction held 8 bases outside the gene matches.

In its sample, this clonotype was seen many times. CDR3 in amino acids: CSASLDPNTEAFF. The CDR3 bases are TGCAGTGCTAGCTTAGACCCGAACACTGAAGCTTTCTTT. The chain uses TRBV20-1 and TRBJ1-1; D is uncertain. The V end lost 3 bases, the J end lost 1 base, and 9 bases lay between the germline ends. The CDR3 is 13 residues long. Germline assignment: CDR1 DFQATT and CDR2 SNEGSKA (reference sequence).

This clonotype was counted at least ten times. V usage is TRBV4-2 and J usage is TRBJ2-1, with 9 bases aligning to TRBD2. J gave up 6 bases and V 4 bases, and 7 bases lay outside the gene matches. CDR3 length: 15 residues. Germline values: CDR1 LGHNA, CDR2 YNFKEQ. CDR3 nucleotide sequence: TGTGCCAGCAGCCGTGCGGGAGGGCCAGGCAATGAGCAGTTCTTC. This encodes CASSRAGGPGNEQFF.

This clonotype was seen ten or more times. V and J are TRBV20-1 and TRBJ2-1; D possibly matches TRBD1 or TRBD2 (5 bases each). Germline V lookup: CDR1 DFQATT, CDR2 SNEGSKA (reference sequence). The CDR3 has 13 residues. V gave up 6 bases and J gave up 9 bases, with 18 bases separating them. CDR3 coding DNA: TGCAGTGCGCGGACAATCGGGGTGGGTGAGCAGTTCTTC. Translated: CSARTIGVGEQFF.

This clonotype has ten or more counts. The chain uses TRBV5-1 and TRBJ1-1; 7 nucleotides agree with TRBD1. Trimming took 4 bases from V and 0 from J; bases not matched to a gene: 9. CDR1 SGHRS and CDR2 YFSETQ come from the germline V gene. The CDR3 totals 16 residues. The CDR3 region is CASSQTPGQMNTEAFF. The CDR3 DNA sequence: TGCGCCAGCAGCCAGACACCGGGACAGATGAACACTGAAGCTTTCTTT. Variable domain in full (rest from reference TRBV5-1 and TRBJ1-1): KAGVTQTPRYLIKTRGQQVTLSCSPISGHRSVSWYQQTPGQGLQFLFEYFSETQRNKGNFPGRFSGRQFSNSRSEMNVSTLELGDSALYLCASSQTPGQMNTEAFFGQGTRLTVV.

Many counts were recorded for this clonotype. The chain has TRBV6-5 and TRBJ2-7; D perhaps matches TRBD1 (6 bases). Germline V gives CDR1 MNHEY, CDR2 SVGAGI. V lost 10 bases to trimming and J lost 1 base, with 11 bases between them. The CDR3 has 12 residues. The DNA for the CDR3 is TGTGCCATCAGGACAGATTCCTACGAGCAGTACTTC. Translation: CAIRTDSYEQYF.

Ten or more counts support this clonotype. The rearrangement uses TRBV10-3 and TRBJ2-1; 10 positions agree with TRBD2. CDR1 ENHRY and CDR2 SYGVKD come from the germline V gene. The CDR3 length is 14 residues. V gave up 6 bases and J gave up 7 bases; unmatched junction bases: 6. The CDR3 region is CAIRAGTSENEQFF. In DNA form, the CDR3 reads TGTGCCATCAGGGCCGGGACTAGCGAGAATGAGCAGTTCTTC.

This clonotype was seen ten or more times. The chain has TRBV20-1 and TRBJ2-7, with D possibly being TRBD1 (5 bases). The V end lost 6 bases, the J end lost 2 bases, and 14 bases lay between the germline ends. The germline gives CDR1 DFQATT, CDR2 SNEGSKA (reference sequence). The CDR3 covers 13 residues. The CDR3 sequence: CSAVRQGAYEQYF. Written as DNA, the CDR3 is TGCAGTGCCGTCCGGCAAGGGGCCTACGAGCAGTACTTC.

This clonotype was found many times. The chain employs TRBV29-1 and TRBJ2-5; 9 bases map to TRBD1. Germline V gene data show CDR1 as SQVTM and CDR2 as ANQGSEA. The CDR3 runs 13 residues. V shed 6 bases, J shed 5 bases, and the junction held 7 bases outside the gene matches. Written as DNA, the CDR3 is TGCAGCGTGGCTACAGGGGGCGGGGAGACCCAGTACTTC. Encoded protein: CSVATGGGETQYF.

This clonotype has just a few counts. The chain uses TRBV4-2 and TRBJ2-1; D is perhaps TRBD2 (6 bases). V dropped 0 bases and J dropped 6 bases, with 12 bases sitting between them. The CDR3 has 15 amino acids. Germline loops: CDR1 LGHNA, CDR2 YNFKEQ. The DNA of the CDR3 is TGTGCCAGCAGCCAAGACCTAGCGACATTCAATGAGCAGTTCTTC. Translated: CASSQDLATFNEQFF.